One and the same sample provided the 10 T cell receptor beta chains below, sequenced in a study of blood T cell repertoires in COVID-19. Measured with immunoSEQ multiplex PCR; TCRdb has only the in-frame clones, and not every one. The table includes roughly 62,000 clones, under 80% detected once. Input material: peripheral blood. The origin of the receptors is a man aged 60-69 years with acute or convalescent COVID-19.

The rearrangement links TRBV5-8 to TRBJ2-3; 12 bases align to TRBD2. Germline loops: CDR1 SGHTS, CDR2 YDEGEE. This CDR3 region has 17 residues. Unmatched junction bases numbered 9, after V lost 2 bases and J lost 5 bases. In DNA, the CDR3 is TGTGCCAGCAGCTTTGACGCTAGCGGGAGGGCCAAAGATACGCAGTATTTT. Its translation: CASSFDASGRAKDTQYF.

This chain uses TRBV3-1 (or the pseudogene TRBV3-2) with TRBJ2-4, with D possibly being TRBD1 (6 bases). The CDR3 runs 17 residues. Trimming shortened V by 0 bases and J by 7 bases, and 19 bases separated the two germline ends. Germline V CDR1 and CDR2: LGHDT, YNNKEL (reference sequence). This chain's CDR3 is CASSQELTGLVGNIQYF. The CDR3 DNA reads TGTGCCAGCAGCCAAGAATTAACAGGGTTGGTAGGGAACATTCAGTACTTC.

The chain is built from TRBV29-1 and TRBJ1-3; possible D gene TRBD1, 6 bases. Trimming removed 8 bases at V and 4 bases at J, with 9 bases between. The CDR3 has 11 amino acids. Germline lookup yields CDR1 SQVTM and CDR2 ANQGSEA. CDR3 region: CSIRGGNTIYF. Written as DNA, the CDR3 is TGCAGCATAAGGGGGGGAAACACCATATATTTT.

The chain links TRBV7-2 to TRBJ2-2; tentatively, D is TRBD2 (5 bases). CDR3 length: 14 residues. V dropped 1 base and J dropped 7 bases, with 10 bases sitting between them. CDR1 is SGHTA and CDR2 is FQGNSA in the germline V gene. The chain's CDR3 is CASSLGGGHGELFF. The CDR3, as DNA: TGTGCCAGCAGCTTAGGCGGAGGCCACGGGGAGCTGTTTTTT.

The chain carries TRBV5-1 and TRBJ1-4; 9 bases line up with TRBD1. Trimming took 4 bases from V and 4 from J; bases not matched to a gene: 5. Germline CDR1 SGHRS, CDR2 YFSETQ. The length of the CDR3 is 15 residues. CDR3 nucleotides: TGCGCCAGCAGCCCCCGGACAGGGGATAATGAAAAACTGTTTTTT. Residues: CASSPRTGDNEKLFF.

The rearrangement links TRBV6-5 to TRBJ1-2; D is possibly TRBD1 (5 bases). Per germline, CDR1 MNHEY and CDR2 SVGAGI. The V end was cut by 2 bases, the J end by 4 bases, with 11 bases between. The CDR3 runs 14 residues. The CDR3, as DNA: TGTGCCAGCAGTTACGGCGGAGGGGCCTATGGCTACACCTTC. As protein: CASSYGGGAYGYTF.

This clone was seen just once. The CDR3 here is CASSLMGADTQYF. For the CDR3, the DNA is TGTGCCAGCAGCTTGATGGGCGCAGATACGCAGTATTTT. The chain recombines TRBV5-4 with TRBJ2-3; D gene ambiguous. V gave up 1 base and J gave up 4 bases, with 7 bases separating them. The CDR3 consists of 13 residues. Germline V gene lookup returns CDR1 SGHNT and CDR2 YYREEE (reference sequence).

This clone is a singleton in its sample. The chain recombines TRBV3-1 (or the pseudogene TRBV3-2) with TRBJ2-7; TRBD2 is a possible D gene (6 bases). The CDR3 is 16 residues long. V lost 1 base to trimming and J lost 6 bases, with 19 bases between them. CDR1 and CDR2 from the germline V gene are LGHDT and YNNKEL (reference sequence). CDR3 DNA sequence: TGTGCCAGCAGCCAAGGGCAGGAGGGAGGATGGGGCGAGCAGTACTTC. Its protein product is CASSQGQEGGWGEQYF.

The V and J genes are TRBV28 and TRBJ1-3; maybe TRBD1 (6 bases). Trimming removed 3 bases at V and 0 bases at J, with 15 bases between. The CDR3 consists of 17 residues. In germline, CDR1 is MDHEN, CDR2 SYDVKM. The CDR3: CASSFYREEGSGNTIYF. The CDR3 DNA reads as TGTGCCAGCAGTTTCTACAGGGAAGAGGGCTCTGGAAACACCATATATTTT.

V and J are TRBV5-1 and TRBJ2-3; D is perhaps TRBD1 (6 bases). The germline V gene encodes CDR1 SGHRS and CDR2 YFSETQ. CDR3 length equals 15 residues. V was clipped by 3 bases and J by 7 bases, with 18 bases between them. CDR3 sequence reads: CASSYAWGLVHTQYF. Here the CDR3 DNA reads TGCGCCAGCAGCTATGCTTGGGGGCTAGTACATACGCAGTATTTT. The complete variable domain, with remaining parts taken from reference TRBV5-1 and TRBJ2-3, reads KAGVTQTPRYLIKTRGQQVTLSCSPISGHRSVSWYQQTPGQGLQFLFEYFSETQRNKGNFPGRFSGRQFSNSRSEMNVSTLELGDSALYLCASSYAWGLVHTQYFGPGTRLTVL.